This T cell receptor (beta chain) was sequenced during a study of cytomegalovirus exposure and HLA in healthy donors. Whole-study context: 81% of some 390 genotyped donors fell in the Caucasian-associated ancestry cluster. Findings and limits, study-wide: In vitro testing confirmed three CMV-associated chains as specific for CMV antigens.

In regard to this clone: What it binds is not known.

Germline loops: CDR1 MDHEN, CDR2 SYDVKM. CDR3 length: 13 residues. V lost 1 base and J 9 bases, leaving 10 bases between the germline ends. It was with 60 Vbeta and 13 Jbeta primers that the PCR ran. Some clones are missing from TCRdb's copy, which holds only in-frame ones; the method was immunoSEQ multiplex PCR. The sample yields tens of thousands of clones, roughly 84% seen once. This TCR came from a woman aged 18 to 35 in good health and CMV-seronegative. The rearrangement joins TRBV28 to TRBJ2-1; D is unclear. Sequencing was carried out using PBMCs. The CDR3 is CASSLFIWAEQFF. DNA of the CDR3: TGTGCCAGCAGTTTATTTATCTGGGCTGAGCAGTTCTTC.